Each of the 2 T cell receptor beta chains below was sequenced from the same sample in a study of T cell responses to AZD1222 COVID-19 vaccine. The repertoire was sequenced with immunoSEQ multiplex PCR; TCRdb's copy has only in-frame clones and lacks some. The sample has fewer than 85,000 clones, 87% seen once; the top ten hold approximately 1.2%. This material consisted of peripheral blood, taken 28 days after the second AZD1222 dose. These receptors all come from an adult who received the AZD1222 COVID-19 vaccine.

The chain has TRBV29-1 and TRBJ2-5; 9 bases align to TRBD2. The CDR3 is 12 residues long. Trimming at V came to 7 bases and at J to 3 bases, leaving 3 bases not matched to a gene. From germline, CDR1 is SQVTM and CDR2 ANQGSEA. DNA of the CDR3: TGCAGCGGGAGACTAGCGGAAGAGACCCAGTACTTC. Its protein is CSGRLAEETQYF.

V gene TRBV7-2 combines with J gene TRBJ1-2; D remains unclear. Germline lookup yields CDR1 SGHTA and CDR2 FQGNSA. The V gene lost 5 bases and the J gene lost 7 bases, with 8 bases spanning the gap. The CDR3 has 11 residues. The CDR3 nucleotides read TGTGCCAGCAGCCCGAATGCTGGCTACACCTTC. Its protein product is CASSPNAGYTF.